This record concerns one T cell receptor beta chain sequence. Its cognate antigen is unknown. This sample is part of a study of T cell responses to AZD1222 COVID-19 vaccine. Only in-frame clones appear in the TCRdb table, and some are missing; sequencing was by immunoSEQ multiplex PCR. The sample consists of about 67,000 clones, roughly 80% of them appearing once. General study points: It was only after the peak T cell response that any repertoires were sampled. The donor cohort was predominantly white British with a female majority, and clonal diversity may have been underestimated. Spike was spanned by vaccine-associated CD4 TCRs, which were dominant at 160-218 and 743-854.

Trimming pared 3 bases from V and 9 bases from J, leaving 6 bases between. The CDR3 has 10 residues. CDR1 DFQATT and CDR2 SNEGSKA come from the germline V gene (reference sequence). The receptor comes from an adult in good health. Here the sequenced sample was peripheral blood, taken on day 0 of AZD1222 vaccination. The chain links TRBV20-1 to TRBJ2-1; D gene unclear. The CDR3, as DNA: TGCAGTGCTAGCTCGGCTGAGCAGTTCTTC. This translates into CSASSAEQFF.